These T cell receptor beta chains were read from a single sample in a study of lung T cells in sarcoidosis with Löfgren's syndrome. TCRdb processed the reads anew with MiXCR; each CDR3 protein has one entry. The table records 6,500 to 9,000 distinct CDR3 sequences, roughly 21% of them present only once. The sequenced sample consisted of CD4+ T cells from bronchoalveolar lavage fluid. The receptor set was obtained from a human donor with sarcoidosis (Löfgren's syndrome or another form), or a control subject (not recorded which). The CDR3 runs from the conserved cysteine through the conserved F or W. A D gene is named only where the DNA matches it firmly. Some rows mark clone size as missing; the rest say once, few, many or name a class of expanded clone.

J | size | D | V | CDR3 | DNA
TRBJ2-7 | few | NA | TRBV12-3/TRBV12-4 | CASRPPGSYEQYF | TGTGCCAGCAGGCCTCCCGGGTCCTACGAGCAGTACTTC
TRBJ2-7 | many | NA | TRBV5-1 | CASSLDQATYEQYF | TGCGCCAGCAGCTTGGACCAGGCCACCTACGAGCAGTACTTC
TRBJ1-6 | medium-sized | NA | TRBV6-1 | CASNPLSGSPLHF | TGTGCCAGCAATCCTCTCTCCGGTTCACCCCTCCACTTT
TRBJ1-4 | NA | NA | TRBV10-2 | CAGSATRSEKLFF | TGCGCCGGCAGTGCCACCAGAAGTGAAAAACTGTTTTTT
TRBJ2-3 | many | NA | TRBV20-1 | CSAQPDLSGLSTDTQYF | TGCAGTGCTCAACCCGATCTCAGCGGGCTAAGCACAGATACGCAGTATTTT
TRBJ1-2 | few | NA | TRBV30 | CAWRSGAAWYGYTF | TGTGCCTGGAGATCAGGGGCGGCTTGGTATGGCTACACCTTC
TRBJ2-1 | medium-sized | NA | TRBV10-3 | CAISIGPPGNEQFF | TGTGCCATCAGCATCGGGCCCCCGGGAAATGAGCAGTTCTTC
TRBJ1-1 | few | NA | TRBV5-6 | CASSLTRGSEAFF | TGTGCCAGCAGCTTGACAAGGGGGTCTGAAGCTTTCTTT
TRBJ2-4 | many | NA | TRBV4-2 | CASSQAHSENIQYF | TGTGCCAGCAGCCAAGCGCACAGTGAAAACATTCAGTACTTC
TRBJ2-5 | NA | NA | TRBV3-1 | CASSPSGTQQETQYF | TGTGCCAGCAGCCCCTCGGGGACCCAACAAGAGACCCAGTACTTC
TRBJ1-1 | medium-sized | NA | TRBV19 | CASSIREYTEAFF | TGTGCCAGTAGTATACGTGAGTACACTGAAGCTTTCTTT
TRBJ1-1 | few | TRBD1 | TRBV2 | CASEQGMGTEAFF | TGTGCCAGCGAACAGGGGATGGGGACTGAAGCTTTCTTT
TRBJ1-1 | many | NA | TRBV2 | CASSPNYVPNTEAFF | TGTGCCAGCAGCCCTAATTACGTCCCGAACACTGAAGCTTTCTTT
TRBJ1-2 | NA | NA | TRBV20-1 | CSARDRGAPGDGYTF | TGCAGTGCTAGAGATCGTGGGGCGCCGGGGGATGGCTACACCTTC
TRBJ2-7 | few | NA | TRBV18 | CASSPPSGLGEQYF | TGTGCCAGCTCACCACCGTCGGGACTCGGCGAGCAGTACTTC
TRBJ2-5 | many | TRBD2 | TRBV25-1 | CASSEGGQETQYF | TGTGCCAGCAGTGAGGGAGGGCAAGAGACCCAGTACTTC
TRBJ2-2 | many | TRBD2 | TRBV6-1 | CASSPLGEGGELFF | TGTGCCAGCAGTCCCCTGGGGGAGGGCGGGGAGCTGTTTTTT
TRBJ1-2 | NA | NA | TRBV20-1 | CSAITGRGPYGYTF | TGCAGTGCAATAACCGGACGGGGACCCTATGGCTACACCTTC
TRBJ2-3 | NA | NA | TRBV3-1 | CASSQTQTRTDTQYF | TGTGCCAGCAGCCAGACACAGACCCGCACAGATACGCAGTATTTT
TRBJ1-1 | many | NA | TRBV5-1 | CASSSDGPTRGTEAFF | TGCGCCAGCAGCTCCGACGGTCCCACACGGGGGACTGAAGCTTTCTTT
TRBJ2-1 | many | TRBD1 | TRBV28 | CASNDRVGEQFF | TGTGCCAGCAATGACAGGGTCGGTGAGCAGTTCTTC
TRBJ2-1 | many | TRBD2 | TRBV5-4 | CASSLVSWRGDDEQFF | TGTGCCAGCAGCTTGGTCTCATGGCGGGGGGATGATGAGCAGTTCTTC
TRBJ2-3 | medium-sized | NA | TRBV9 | CASSVALDADTQYF | TGTGCCAGCAGCGTAGCACTTGACGCGGATACGCAGTATTTT
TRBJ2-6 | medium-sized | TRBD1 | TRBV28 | CASSSRRGPGANVLTF | TGTGCCAGCAGTTCCCGCAGGGGGCCTGGGGCCAACGTCCTGACTTTC
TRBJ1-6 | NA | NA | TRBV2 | CASSVLGPSALHF | TGTGCCAGCAGCGTTCTAGGTCCGTCCGCCCTCCACTTT
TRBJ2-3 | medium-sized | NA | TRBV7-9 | CASSLGLSVTDTQYF | TGTGCCAGCAGCTTAGGACTTTCGGTCACAGATACGCAGTATTTT
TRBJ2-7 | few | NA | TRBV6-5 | CASRPGGTTHEQYF | TGTGCCAGCAGACCGGGTGGGACAACCCACGAGCAGTACTTC
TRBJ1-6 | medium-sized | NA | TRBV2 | CASISGVPPSPLHF | TGTGCCAGCATTAGCGGGGTTCCCCCTTCACCCCTCCACTTT
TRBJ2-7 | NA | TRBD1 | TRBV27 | CASSLQGAFYEQYF | TGTGCCAGCAGTTTACAGGGGGCCTTCTACGAGCAGTACTTC
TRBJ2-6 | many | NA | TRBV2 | CASKLMTGSGANVLTF | TGTGCCAGCAAGCTCATGACAGGATCTGGGGCCAACGTCCTGACTTTC
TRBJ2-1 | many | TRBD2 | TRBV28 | CASSVPGGSGNEQFF | TGTGCCAGCAGCGTACCCGGGGGGTCTGGCAATGAGCAGTTCTTC
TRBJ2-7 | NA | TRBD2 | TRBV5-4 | CASSFRSGGTSEQYF | TGTGCCAGCAGCTTTCGTAGCGGGGGGACCTCCGAGCAGTACTTC
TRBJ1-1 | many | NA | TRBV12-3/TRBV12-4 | CASSYGTSLSNTEAFF | TGTGCCAGCAGCTATGGGACGTCTCTATCGAACACTGAAGCTTTCTTT
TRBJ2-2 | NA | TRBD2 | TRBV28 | CASGTSGGNTGELFF | TGTGCCTCCGGGACTAGCGGGGGAAACACCGGGGAGCTGTTTTTT
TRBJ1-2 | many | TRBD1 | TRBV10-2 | CASSGGGQGAYGYTF | TGCGCCAGCAGTGGCGGGGGACAGGGTGCCTATGGCTACACCTTC
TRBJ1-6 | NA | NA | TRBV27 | CASTLRPNSPLRF | TGTGCCAGCACTCTACGGCCTAATTCACCCCTCCGATTT
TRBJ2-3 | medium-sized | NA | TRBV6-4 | CASSSGRKRSDTQYF | TGTGCCAGCAGTTCGGGGAGGAAGAGATCAGATACGCAGTATTTT
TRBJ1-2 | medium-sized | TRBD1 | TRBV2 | CASRVGQGNGYTF | TGTGCCAGCAGGGTGGGACAGGGGAATGGCTACACCTTC
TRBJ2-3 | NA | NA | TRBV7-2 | CASGSSGLRGF | TGTGCCAGCGGCTCCTCGGGACTCAGGGGTTTT
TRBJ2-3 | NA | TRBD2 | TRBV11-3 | CASNYRTSEGTDTQYF | TGTGCCAGCAACTATCGGACTAGCGAAGGCACAGATACGCAGTATTTT
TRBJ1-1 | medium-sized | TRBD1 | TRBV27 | CASSPRTGLLNTEAFF | TGTGCCAGCAGCCCCAGGACAGGGCTACTGAACACTGAAGCTTTCTTT
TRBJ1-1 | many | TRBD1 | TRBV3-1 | CASSQQGQITEAFF | TGTGCCAGCAGCCAACAGGGACAGATCACTGAAGCTTTCTTT
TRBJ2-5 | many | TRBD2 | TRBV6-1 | CASRGGPTETQYF | TGTGCCAGCCGGGGGGGGCCGACAGAGACCCAGTACTTC
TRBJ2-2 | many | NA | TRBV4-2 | CASSQEIPQRTGELFF | TGTGCCAGCAGCCAAGAGATACCCCAGAGAACCGGGGAGCTGTTTTTT
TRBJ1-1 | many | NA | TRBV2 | CASSVGGGIEAFF | TGTGCCAGCAGTGTGGGAGGCGGGATTGAAGCTTTCTTT
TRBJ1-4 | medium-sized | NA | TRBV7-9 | CASSLVPSEATNEKLFF | TGTGCCAGCAGCTTAGTTCCTTCAGAAGCAACTAATGAAAAACTGTTTTTT
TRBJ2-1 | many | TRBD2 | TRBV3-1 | CASSQREMGGSSYNEQFF | TGTGCCAGCAGCCAGAGGGAGATGGGGGGGAGCTCCTACAATGAGCAGTTCTTC
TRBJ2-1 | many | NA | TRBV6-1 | CASSEEGAGAYNEQFF | TGTGCCAGCAGTGAAGAGGGGGCGGGGGCGTACAATGAGCAGTTCTTC
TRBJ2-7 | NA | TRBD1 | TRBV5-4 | CASSPRGLEEQYF | TGTGCCAGCAGCCCGAGGGGGCTAGAAGAGCAGTACTTC
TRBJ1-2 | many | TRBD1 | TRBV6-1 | CASNQRQDPGGGYTF | TGTGCCAGCAATCAGCGACAGGACCCAGGGGGAGGCTACACCTTC
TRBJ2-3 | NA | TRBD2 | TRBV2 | CASRALAGGTDTQYF | TGTGCCAGCAGGGCACTGGCGGGGGGCACAGATACGCAGTATTTT